This T cell receptor beta chain was retrieved from a study of blood T cell repertoires in COVID-19. Study-wide background: The United States, Italy and Spain supplied acute and convalescent COVID-19 samples. Sample material is recorded as cDNA or gDNA derived from T cells, B-cell-depleted T cells, or PBMCs.

Per the authors' pipeline: By means of reference gene primer amplification, nucleated cell counts were estimated. Using immunoSEQ multiplex PCR, the repertoire was profiled, and TCRdb retains in-frame clones only, with some absent. Clonal size and the V and J genes are those of that table, whereas D and trimming came from the DNA. The sample records roughly 290,000 clones, about 90% being singletons. CDR3 length equals 17 residues. The V and J ends lost 3 bases and 4 bases, in that order; junction bases with no gene match: 9. Germline CDR1 reads MNHEY; CDR2 reads SMNVEV (reference sequence). This clone showed up just a few times.

The V and J genes are TRBV27 and TRBJ1-5; TRBD1 aligns across 10 bases. The receptor was derived from a woman aged 50 to 60 who had recovered from COVID-19. Sequenced: peripheral blood. The CDR3 here is CASSFLPPGQGNQPQHF. DNA of the CDR3: TGTGCCAGCAGTTTTCTCCCCCCGGGACAGGGGAATCAGCCCCAGCATTTT.